The 30 T cell receptor beta chains reported below all come from one sample, sequenced in a study of blood T cell repertoires in COVID-19. Profiled with immunoSEQ multiplex PCR; TCRdb holds only in-frame clones, not every one. This table has 160,000 or so clones, over 70% appearing once. Material for sequencing was PBMCs or T cells enriched from blood (not recorded which). The receptors come from a woman in her thirties or forties with acute COVID-19.

J is TRBJ1-2 and V is TRBV27, with TRBD1 matching over 8 bases. Germline V gene lookup returns CDR1 MNHEY and CDR2 SMNVEV (reference sequence). Trimming removed 1 base from V and 0 bases from J; junction bases left unmatched: 4. The CDR3 sequence is 16 residues long. CDR3 coding DNA: TGTGCCAGCAGTTTATTCGGGACAGGTTCTAACTATGGCTACACCTTC. Translation: CASSLFGTGSNYGYTF.

The chain carries TRBV7-2 and TRBJ2-3; D uncertain. Germline V gives CDR1 SGHTA, CDR2 FQGNSA. V lost 3 bases, J lost 0 bases, and 10 bases lay in between. The CDR3 is 15 amino acids. DNA for the CDR3: TGTGCCAGCAGCTTTTCGGCGGTTAGCACAGATACGCAGTATTTT. Its translation is CASSFSAVSTDTQYF.

This chain links TRBV7-3 with TRBJ2-5; TRBD2 is a possible D gene (5 bases). Trimming removed 3 bases from V and 5 bases from J, with 16 bases in between. Germline V CDR1 and CDR2: SGHTA, FQGTGA. CDR3 length: 15 amino acids. The CDR3 protein is CASSLMASPRETQYF. CDR3 sequence (DNA): TGTGCCAGCAGCTTGATGGCTAGCCCGCGGGAGACCCAGTACTTC.

This chain links TRBV11-2 with TRBJ2-2, with D perhaps matching TRBD1 (5 bases). V lost 5 bases and J 5 bases, leaving 12 bases between the germline ends. This CDR3 region has 14 residues. Germline CDR1 reads SGHAT; CDR2 reads FQNNGV. CDR3 sequence (DNA): TGTGCCAGCAGCCTGACAGAGAAGACCGGGGAGCTGTTTTTT. It yields the protein CASSLTEKTGELFF. The whole variable domain, filled in from reference TRBV11-2 and TRBJ2-2, reads EAGVAQSPRYKIIEKRQSVAFWCNPISGHATLYWYQQILGQGPKLLIQFQNNGVVDDSQLPKDRFSAERLKGVDSTLKIQPAKLEDSAVYLCASSLTEKTGELFFGEGSRLTVL.

V and J are TRBV3-1 (or the pseudogene TRBV3-2) and TRBJ2-1; D is undetermined. V was cut by 4 bases and J by 8 bases, with 9 bases left in between. Per the germline V gene, CDR1 is LGHDT and CDR2 is YNNKEL (reference sequence). The CDR3 length is 12 residues. CDR3 residues: CASSLVYYEQFF. CDR3 nucleotide sequence: TGTGCCAGCAGCCTTGTTTACTATGAGCAGTTCTTC.

The V and J genes are TRBV30 and TRBJ2-7; 7 bases are shared with TRBD1. Germline-derived CDR1 and CDR2 are GTSNPN and SVGIG (reference sequence). This CDR3 has 13 residues. J lost 2 bases, V lost 3 bases, and 4 bases had no gene match. The CDR3: CAWRRDSTYEQYF. DNA for the CDR3: TGTGCCTGGAGACGGGACAGTACCTACGAGCAGTACTTC.

The V gene is TRBV18, the J gene TRBJ2-5; 10 bases map to TRBD1. CDR3 size: 14 residues. The trim removed 3 bases at V and 5 bases at J, leaving 3 bases unmatched. The germline V gene has CDR1 KGHSH and CDR2 LQKENI. CDR3 sequence reads: CASSPTGGDETQYF. CDR3 sequence (DNA): TGTGCCAGCTCACCGACAGGGGGCGACGAGACCCAGTACTTC.

The rearrangement joins TRBV7-2 to TRBJ2-1, with D possibly being TRBD2 (6 bases). V lost 3 bases to trimming and J lost 3 bases, with 18 bases between them. The CDR3 sequence is 17 residues long. Germline values: CDR1 SGHTA, CDR2 FQGNSA. The CDR3 sequence: CASSFVGSAGFYNEQFF. DNA of the CDR3: TGTGCCAGCAGCTTTGTCGGGAGCGCGGGGTTCTACAATGAGCAGTTCTTC.

A few counts support this clone. The genes are TRBV20-1 and TRBJ2-3, with a tentative D call TRBD2 (6 bases). This CDR3 region has 15 residues. Trimming stripped 3 bases from V and 4 bases from J, with 17 bases between. CDR1 DFQATT and CDR2 SNEGSKA come from the germline V gene (reference sequence). This CDR3 reads CSASVRGKGPDTQYF. In nucleotides, the CDR3 is TGCAGTGCTAGTGTCCGGGGGAAAGGGCCAGATACGCAGTATTTT.

The chain combines TRBV5-1 with TRBJ2-3, with 11 bases that match TRBD2. The CDR3 loop spans 16 amino acids. Germline V gene data show CDR1 as SGHRS and CDR2 as YFSETQ. J was trimmed by 3 bases and V by 0 bases; bases with no gene match: 3. CDR3 nucleotides: TGCGCCAGCAGCTTGGAAACTAGCGGGAGAACAGATACGCAGTATTTT. It is translated as CASSLETSGRTDTQYF.

The rearrangement joins TRBV13 to TRBJ2-1, with TRBD1 as a possible D gene (6 bases). Germline values: CDR1 PRHDT, CDR2 FYEKMQ (reference sequence). Between the trimmed V and J ends, which lost 5 bases and 6 bases, there was a span of 17 bases. The CDR3 extends over 15 amino acids. CDR3 DNA: TGTGCCAGCAGCCCCTGGGGGCTAGCAGGCAATGAGCAGTTCTTC. Protein product: CASSPWGLAGNEQFF.

This chain joins TRBV19 and TRBJ2-2; TRBD2 matches 9 bases. The CDR3 has 15 amino acids. Germline values: CDR1 LNHDA, CDR2 SQIVND (reference sequence). The V and J ends lost 10 bases and 5 bases, in that order; junction bases with no gene match: 11. CDR3 sequence: CATGRSGSWTGELFF. CDR3 nucleotides: TGTGCCACAGGGCGTAGCGGGAGTTGGACCGGGGAGCTGTTTTTT.

The V gene is TRBV30, the J gene TRBJ1-1, with D tentatively TRBD1 (6 bases). The CDR3 covers 15 residues. Looked up from germline, CDR1 is GTSNPN and CDR2 is SVGIG (reference sequence). V dropped 3 bases and J dropped 7 bases, with 21 bases sitting between them. The CDR3 spells CAWSAPDRTSGEAFF. The CDR3 DNA reads TGTGCCTGGAGCGCTCCTGACAGGACCAGCGGTGAAGCTTTCTTT. The full variable domain, with the rest looked up from reference TRBV30 and TRBJ1-1, is SQTIHQWPATLVQPVGSPLSLECTVEGTSNPNLYWYRQAAGRGLQLLFYSVGIGQISSEVPQNLSASRPQDRQFILSSKKLLLSDSGFYLCAWSAPDRTSGEAFFGQGTRLTVV.

This rearrangement joins TRBV14 to TRBJ2-1, with D uncertain. CDR3 length equals 14 residues. Per germline, CDR1 SGHDN and CDR2 FVKESK. Trimming took off 4 bases at V and 7 bases at J, with 14 bases between the two ends. CDR3 in DNA: TGTGCCAGCAGCCCCTCGGCAGCGTTAAATGAGCAGTTCTTC. Protein product: CASSPSAALNEQFF.

The chain has TRBV5-6 and TRBJ1-1, with D possibly TRBD1 on 5 matching bases. This CDR3 has 14 residues. The V end was cut by 0 bases, the J end by 1 base, with 7 bases between. The germline gives CDR1 SGHDT, CDR2 YYEEEE. The CDR3 loop is CASSLEDKNTEAFF. The CDR3 nucleotides are TGTGCCAGCAGCTTGGAGGACAAGAACACTGAAGCTTTCTTT. Using reference TRBV5-6 and TRBJ1-1 for the parts outside the CDR3, the full variable domain is DAGVTQSPTHLIKTRGQQVTLRCSPKSGHDTVSWYQQALGQGPQFIFQYYEEEERQRGNFPDRFSGHQFPNYSSELNVNALLLGDSALYLCASSLEDKNTEAFFGQGTRLTVV.

CDR3 loop: CAIRAGQGHNEQFF. CDR3 coding DNA: TGTGCCATCAGGGCGGGACAGGGACACAATGAGCAGTTCTTC. The rearrangement uses TRBV10-3 and TRBJ2-1; 9 positions match TRBD1. This CDR3 is 14 amino acids long. With 6 bases clipped from V and 5 bases from J, the junction kept 5 bases outside the gene matches. Germline CDR1 and CDR2: ENHRY and SYGVKD.

V is TRBV29-1 and J is TRBJ2-5, with D possibly matching TRBD2 (5 bases). The V end was cut by 7 bases, the J end by 7 bases, with 13 bases between. CDR3 length: 11 residues. Germline-derived CDR1 and CDR2 are SQVTM and ANQGSEA. CDR3 bases: TGCAGCGGCTACACGGGGTGGACCCAGTACTTC. Translation gives CSGYTGWTQYF.

The table lists this clone with a few counts. The J gene is TRBJ1-5, the V gene TRBV4-1, with 8 bases that match TRBD1. The CDR3 length is 15 residues. The germline CDR1 and CDR2 sequences are MGHRA and YSYEKL. The V segment lost 4 bases and the J segment 5 bases; nucleotides outside the gene matches: 7. CDR3 nucleotides: TGCGCCAGCAGCCTCGGACCGGGACAGGATCAGCCCCAGCATTTT. It encodes CASSLGPGQDQPQHF.

There are a few counts of this clone. The rearrangement joins TRBV4-2 to TRBJ2-1; 9 positions match TRBD1. The germline gives CDR1 LGHNA, CDR2 YNFKEQ. This CDR3 comprises 18 residues. With V trimmed by 0 bases and J by 3 bases, 9 bases remained unmatched. The CDR3 sequence: CASSQDYAGTGYYNEQFF. The CDR3 DNA is TGTGCCAGCAGCCAAGATTACGCCGGGACAGGGTACTACAATGAGCAGTTCTTC.

This sequence joins TRBV5-1 and TRBJ2-6, with 7 bases that match TRBD1. CDR3 length: 19 residues. J lost 0 bases, V lost 4 bases, and 13 bases had no gene match. Germline lookup yields CDR1 SGHRS and CDR2 YFSETQ. CDR3 amino acids: CASSARTGTASSGANVLTF. CDR3 coding DNA: TGCGCCAGCAGCGCACGCACCGGGACAGCAAGCTCTGGGGCCAACGTCCTGACTTTC.

The rearrangement joins TRBV21-1 to TRBJ2-5; TRBD1, the table's D call, lacks a check against the DNA. TRBV21-1 is designated a pseudogene. The CDR3 spans 14 residues. Here the CDR3 DNA reads TGTGCCACTGACAATACAGGGGTCCAAGAGACCCAGTACTTC. This translates into CATDNTGVQETQYF.

This clone was seen only a few times. The CDR3 protein is CAWSTHGGPNSPLHF. CDR3 sequence (DNA): TGTGCCTGGAGCACCCACGGGGGGCCTAATTCACCCCTCCACTTT. The chain is built from TRBV30 and TRBJ1-6, with TRBD1 as a possible D gene (6 bases). The germline CDR1 and CDR2 sequences are GTSNPN and SVGIG (reference sequence). With 3 bases removed from V and 6 bases from J, the gap between germline ends came to 15 bases. CDR3 size: 15 residues. Drawing the rest from reference TRBV30 and TRBJ1-6, the complete variable domain is SQTIHQWPATLVQPVGSPLSLECTVEGTSNPNLYWYRQAAGRGLQLLFYSVGIGQISSEVPQNLSASRPQDRQFILSSKKLLLSDSGFYLCAWSTHGGPNSPLHFGNGTRLTVT.

This chain uses TRBV7-2 with TRBJ2-1; TRBD2 aligns across 8 bases. This CDR3 has 16 residues. CDR1 and CDR2 from the germline V gene are SGHTA and FQGNSA. The trim removed 1 base at V and 1 base at J, leaving 3 bases unmatched. CDR3 bases: TGTGCCAGCAGCTTAGTGTCTAGCGGGTCCTACAATGAGCAGTTCTTC. It codes for CASSLVSSGSYNEQFF.

The chain uses TRBV3-1 (or the pseudogene TRBV3-2) and TRBJ1-2; D unresolved. Germline V gene data show CDR1 as LGHDT and CDR2 as YNNKEL (reference sequence). The V end was cut by 0 bases, the J end by 5 bases, with 13 bases between. The CDR3 spans 15 residues. CDR3 nucleotide sequence: TGTGCCAGCAGCCAAGATATAACAGCCGTATATGGCTACACCTTC. It encodes CASSQDITAVYGYTF.

The V call is TRBV5-6, the J call TRBJ2-3; 8 bases match TRBD2. This CDR3 comprises 15 residues. The V gene's germline CDR1 is SGHDT and CDR2 YYEEEE. V shed 7 bases, J shed 6 bases, and the junction held 13 bases outside the gene matches. The DNA for the CDR3 is TGTGCCAGCCTGGTCCTCGGGACTAGAGGGGATACGCAGTATTTT. Protein product: CASLVLGTRGDTQYF.

The rearrangement joins TRBV7-2 to TRBJ2-7, with TRBD2 matching over 10 bases. This CDR3 contains 16 residues. V gave up 4 bases and J gave up 4 bases; unmatched junction bases: 10. Germline lookup yields CDR1 SGHTA and CDR2 FQGNSA. CDR3: CASSSQKLAGRYEQYF. As DNA, the CDR3 is TGTGCCAGCAGCTCCCAAAAACTAGCGGGGAGGTACGAGCAGTACTTC.

The chain couples TRBV9 to TRBJ2-7; 8 nucleotides line up with TRBD1. V gave up 6 bases and J gave up 2 bases; unmatched junction bases: 7. The CDR3 length is 14 residues. Germline V gene sequence: CDR1 SGDLS, CDR2 YYNGEE. CDR3 DNA: TGTGCCAGCAATCCCGGGACAGGCCCCTACGAGCAGTACTTC. Translated, it gives CASNPGTGPYEQYF. The whole variable domain, filled in from reference TRBV9 and TRBJ2-7, reads DSGVTQTPKHLITATGQRVTLRCSPRSGDLSVYWYQQSLDQGLQFLIQYYNGEERAKGNILERFSAQQFPDLHSELNLSSLELGDSALYFCASNPGTGPYEQYFGPGTRLTVT.

The V gene is TRBV24-1, the J gene TRBJ2-5, with D hard to call. The CDR3 covers 16 residues. Between the trimmed V and J ends, which lost 0 bases and 5 bases, there was a span of 15 bases. CDR1 and CDR2 from the germline V gene are KGHDR and SFDVKD. CDR3 nucleotide sequence: TGTGCCACCAGTGATTTGATGAGATTCCCCAGGGAGACCCAGTACTTC. Translation gives CATSDLMRFPRETQYF.

V and J are TRBV5-6 and TRBJ1-1; 10 bases align to TRBD1. V was pared by 4 bases and J by 11 bases, with 11 bases of the junction left unmatched. Germline CDR1 and CDR2: SGHDT and YYEEEE. The CDR3 has 14 residues. The CDR3 reads CASSETGTGVEAFF. The DNA of the CDR3 is TGTGCCAGCAGCGAGACGGGGACAGGGGTGGAGGCTTTCTTT.

The gene calls are TRBV18 and TRBJ1-1; D gene unclear. Trimming removed 7 bases at V and 5 bases at J, with 14 bases between. Germline V gene sequence: CDR1 KGHSH, CDR2 LQKENI. This CDR3 has 13 residues. This chain's CDR3 is CASLGRENTEAFF. In DNA, the CDR3 is TGTGCCAGCTTAGGCCGGGAGAATACTGAAGCTTTCTTT.